A single sample gave rise to the 8 T cell receptor beta chains below, sequenced in a study of post-analysis software for immune sequencing data. Whole-study findings and limits: Among roughly 5 TRBV segments more frequent in patients than controls were TRBV5-6, TRBV5-1 and TRBV20-1.

No antigen has been assigned to these receptors. TCR beta libraries were prepared from cDNA with unique molecular identifiers. TCRdb called the PCR reads again in MiXCR, with one record for every CDR3 protein. Among approximately 770,000 distinct CDR3 sequences listed, about 43% were seen once. The sequencing sample was made of blood. These receptors were taken from a girl aged 5-17 years with multiple sclerosis.

This chain links TRBV5-1 with TRBJ2-1; a weak D match, TRBD2 (6 bases). CDR3 size: 16 residues. V lost 0 bases to trimming and J lost 7 bases, with 17 bases between them. Germline V CDR1 and CDR2: SGHRS, YFSETQ. The CDR3 protein is CASSLGSAGPQNEQFF. DNA for the CDR3: TGCGCCAGCAGCTTGGGGTCGGCGGGACCCCAGAATGAGCAGTTCTTC.

The sample holds a few counts of this clonotype. The V call is TRBV6-5, the J call TRBJ2-5; 7 bases fit TRBD1. CDR3 length: 13 amino acids. Germline assignment: CDR1 MNHEY and CDR2 SVGAGI. With 6 bases clipped from V and 5 bases from J, the junction kept 6 bases outside the gene matches. This chain's CDR3 is CASRPGGGETQYF. In nucleotides, the CDR3 is TGTGCCAGCAGACCAGGGGGTGGGGAGACCCAGTACTTC.

This clonotype showed up just once. The chain couples TRBV12-3 or TRBV12-4 to TRBJ2-1; TRBD2 agrees at 11 bases. The J segment lost 5 bases and the V segment lost 6 bases, leaving 6 bases of the junction unmatched. CDR3 size: 15 residues. The CDR3 nucleotides read TGTGCCAGCAGCCCTACTAGCGGGAGTAACAATGAGCAGTTCTTC. As protein: CASSPTSGSNNEQFF.

This clonotype appeared a few times. The genes are TRBV2 and TRBJ2-3; TRBD2 matches 9 bases. Germline V gene data show CDR1 as SNHLY and CDR2 as FYNNEI. V was pared by 7 bases and J by 4 bases, with 9 bases of the junction left unmatched. The CDR3 extends over 15 amino acids. The CDR3 DNA sequence: TGTGCCAGCATCGCGTGGGCGGGAGGGTCAGATACGCAGTATTTT. It translates to CASIAWAGGSDTQYF.

The chain links TRBV28 to TRBJ2-7, with a possible D match to TRBD2 (5 bases). This CDR3 contains 14 residues. Germline assignment: CDR1 MDHEN and CDR2 SYDVKM. The V end lost 7 bases, the J end lost 3 bases, and 16 bases lay between the germline ends. CDR3 region: CASIPGKRIYEQYF. The CDR3 nucleotides are TGTGCCAGCATCCCAGGCAAGCGGATCTACGAGCAGTACTTC.

Note on this clonotype: A junction boundary mismatches the germline segment, possibly from a read error. This chain uses TRBV7-7 with TRBJ2-4; TRBD1 is a possible D gene (5 bases). The assigned J gene may be wrong: the sequence end matches TRBJ2-5 better. The germline V gene has CDR1 SSHAT and CDR2 FNYEAQ (reference sequence). This CDR3 comprises 13 residues. The CDR3 bases are TGTGCTAGCAGCTTTACCCCAGGGGAGACCCAGTACTTC. This sequence encodes CASSFTPGETQYF.

The chain has TRBV7-3 and TRBJ2-1, with D tentatively TRBD1 (6 bases). CDR3 length: 16 residues. CDR1 and CDR2 from the germline V gene are SGHTA and FQGTGA. Trimming took off 5 bases at V and 5 bases at J, with 19 bases between the two ends. CDR3: CASSLVKGGFHNEQFF. The CDR3 DNA reads as TGTGCCAGCAGCCTCGTGAAAGGGGGATTCCACAATGAGCAGTTCTTC.

This chain joins TRBV5-1 and TRBJ2-1; TRBD2 matches at 10 bases. V shed 2 bases and J 9 bases; nucleotides not matched to a gene: 11. Germline V CDR1 and CDR2: SGHRS, YFSETQ. The CDR3 consists of 16 residues. The CDR3 region is CASSLRTSGHSTEQFF. CDR3 bases: TGCGCCAGCAGCTTAAGGACTAGCGGCCATTCTACTGAGCAGTTCTTC. Combining the CDR3 with reference TRBV5-1 and TRBJ2-1 gives the whole variable domain KAGVTQTPRYLIKTRGQQVTLSCSPISGHRSVSWYQQTPGQGLQFLFEYFSETQRNKGNFPGRFSGRQFSNSRSEMNVSTLELGDSALYLCASSLRTSGHSTEQFFGPGTRLTVL.